This is a list of T cell receptor beta chains from one sample in a study of CD8+CD57+ T cells in acquired aplastic anemia. Using its own MiXCR run on the reads, TCRdb lists one record per CDR3 protein. This sample has approximately 250,000 distinct CDR3 sequences, with less than 85% found just once. The sample taken for sequencing was sorted CD4+, CD8+, or CD8+CD57+ T cells (not recorded which) from PBMCs. The origin of the receptors is a human donor with aplastic anemia. CDR3s include the opening cysteine and the closing phenylalanine or tryptophan. The order of the fields is J gene, V gene, D gene, clone size, CDR3 protein, CDR3 DNA. D genes are given only for firm matches. Not all rows give a size; the values are once, few, many and, for expanded clones, a class.

TRBJ1-5 | TRBV19 | - | - | CASSMGYVNNQPQHF | TGTGCCAGTAGCATGGGTTACGTTAACAATCAGCCCCAGCATTTT
TRBJ1-2 | TRBV11-2 | - | - | CASSLEATANYGYTF | TGTGCCAGCAGCTTAGAGGCGACAGCAAACTATGGCTACACCTTC
TRBJ1-5 | TRBV9 | - | once | CASSEAGSNQYFHF | TGTGCCAGCAGTGAAGCTGGTAGCAATCAGTACTTCCATTTT
TRBJ2-5 | TRBV7-8 | TRBD1 | - | CASGEGGTTTQYFYF | TGTGCCAGCGGGGAAGGGGGCACAACTACGCAGTATTTTTACTTC
TRBJ2-3 | TRBV2 | TRBD2 | - | CASGEAGRPNKQYF | TGTGCCAGCGGGGAAGCGGGAAGACCCAATAAGCAGTATTTT
TRBJ1-1 | TRBV7-3 | - | - | CASSLEPATPFF | TGTGCCAGCAGCTTGGAGCCCGCTACGCCTTTCTTT
TRBJ2-7 | TRBV9 | - | - | CASSESVRRAEDF | TGCGCCAGCAGTGAGTCTGTCAGGAGGGCGGAGGATTTC
TRBJ2-1 | TRBV7-8 | TRBD2 | - | CASSVAGSPDKFF | TGTGCCAGCAGCGTAGCGGGGAGTCCCGATAAGTTCTTC
TRBJ1-1 | TRBV27 | TRBD1 | - | CASSLRDRGTEAFF | TGTGCCAGCAGTCTCCGGGACAGGGGAACTGAAGCTTTCTTT
TRBJ2-3 | TRBV9 | - | many | CASGDAGNIQYFF | TGTGCCAGCGGAGACGCTGGGAACATTCAGTACTTCTTT
TRBJ2-7 | TRBV7-2 | - | - | CASSLDTGIDNQHF | TGTGCCAGCAGCTTAGACACCGGCATAGACAATCAGCACTTC
TRBJ1-2 | TRBV29-1 | - | few | CSVEAGTYLPGGYTF | TGCAGCGTTGAAGCCGGGACATATTTACCTGGTGGCTACACCTTC
TRBJ1-1 | TRBV5-4 | - | - | CASSGTSAANTEAFF | TGTGCCAGCAGCGGTACTAGCGCGGCGAACACTGAAGCTTTCTTT
TRBJ2-1 | TRBV7-2 | TRBD2 | - | CASSRGLGSNEQFF | TGCGCCAGCAGCAGGGGACTAGGCTCCAATGAGCAGTTCTTC
TRBJ2-3 | TRBV7-9 | - | - | CASSSRQVPDTQYF | TGTGCCAGCAGCTCAAGGCAGGTTCCCGATACGCAGTATTTT
TRBJ1-1 | TRBV7-2 | - | - | CASSFAGFTEAFF | TGTGCCAGCAGCTTTGCAGGGTTCACTGAAGCTTTCTTT
TRBJ1-1 | TRBV7-9 | - | - | CASSDQGEAFF | TGTGCCAGCAGCGATCAGGGGGAAGCTTTCTTT
TRBJ2-3 | TRBV7-9 | - | - | CASSLAGATETQYF | TGTGCCAGCAGCTTAGCGGGAGCTACCGAGACGCAGTATTTT
TRBJ1-1 | TRBV7-3 | - | - | CASSSALTGGANAFF | TGTGCCAGCAGCTCAGCGCTGACTGGGGGAGCTAACGCTTTCTTT
TRBJ2-7 | TRBV15 | - | once | CATSRGSSPYKQYF | TGTGCCACCAGCAGGGGCTCCAGCCCATACAAGCAGTACTTC
TRBJ1-1 | TRBV5-5 | - | - | CASSFSQAGNTEAFF | TGTGCCAGCAGCTTCTCACAGGCAGGGAACACTGAAGCTTTCTTT
TRBJ1-2 | TRBV2 | - | - | CASSLTGGADYGYPF | TGTGCCAGCAGTTTGACAGGCGGCGCCGACTATGGGTACCCCTTC
TRBJ1-5 | TRBV19 | - | few | CASSIIVDRDQPQHF | TGTGCCAGTAGTATAATAGTAGACAGAGATCAGCCCCAGCATTTT
TRBJ2-4 | TRBV12-3/TRBV12-4 | - | - | CASSTAGNIQYF | TGTGCCAGCAGTACAGCTGGGAACATTCAGTACTTC
TRBJ2-2 | TRBV10-2 | TRBD1 | - | CASRGTVTGELFF | TGCGCCAGCCGTGGGACAGTCACCGGGGAGCTGTTTTTT
TRBJ1-6 | TRBV9 | - | - | CASSLSSYTSLLHF | TGTGCCAGCAGCTTAAGTTCCTATACTTCGCTCCTCCACTTT
TRBJ1-6 | TRBV9 | - | - | CASSVGSAAYNSPLHF | TGTGCCAGCAGCGTGGGGAGCGCCGCCTATAATTCACCCCTCCACTTT
TRBJ2-1 | TRBV7-6 | - | once | CASTLGSVPAWDQFF | TGTGCCAGCACCCTAGGGAGCGTCCCCGCGTGGGACCAGTTCTTC
TRBJ2-1 | TRBV12-5 | - | - | CASGLIVNEQFF | TGTGCTAGTGGTTTAATAGTAAATGAGCAGTTCTTC
TRBJ2-1 | TRBV7-8 | - | - | CASSIAGGPYKEQFF | TGTGCCAGTAGTATAGCTGGCGGACCCTATAAGGAGCAGTTCTTC
TRBJ1-6 | TRBV7-9 | TRBD1 | - | CASSSDRGKGPLHF | TGTGCCAGCAGTTCTGACAGGGGCAAGGGGCCCCTACACTTT
TRBJ2-5 | TRBV7-2 | - | few | CASSWGTQYF | TGTGCCAGCAGCTGGGGGACCCAGTACTTC
TRBJ2-2 | TRBV20-1 | - | - | CSVCSWGRNTGELFF | TGCAGCGTCTGTAGTTGGGGACGGAACACCGGGGAGCTGTTTTTT
TRBJ1-1 | TRBV19 | TRBD1 | few | CASSIQGAGAEAFF | TGTGCCAGTAGTATACAGGGGGCTGGCGCTGAAGCTTTCTTT
TRBJ2-1 | TRBV9 | - | - | CASSEGPDTQYFEFF | -
TRBJ1-2 | TRBV7-2 | - | - | CASSLASGVTDTHTF | TGTGCCAGCAGCTTAGCCTCGGGCGTCACAGATACGCACACCTTC
TRBJ2-1 | TRBV9 | - | - | CASSVESRRGGDKQFF | TGTGCCAGCAGCGTTGAGAGCCGCCGGGGAGGCGACAAGCAGTTCTTC
TRBJ1-2 | TRBV7-2 | - | - | CASSLTWAGGAGFTF | -
TRBJ2-3 | TRBV7-7 | - | - | CASSLGMGTDTQYF | TGTGCTAGCAGCTTAGGCATGGGCACAGATACGCAGTATTTT
TRBJ2-3 | TRBV2 | - | - | CASSDVGSDTQYF | TGTGCCAGCAGTGACGTAGGGTCAGATACGCAGTATTTT
TRBJ1-1 | TRBV19 | - | - | CASIARAGTEAFF | TGTGCCAGTATTGCCCGGGCGGGCACTGAAGCTTTCTTT
TRBJ2-5 | TRBV5-6 | - | - | CASNVARETQYF | TGTGCCAGCAACGTGGCTAGGGAGACCCAGTACTTC
TRBJ2-7 | TRBV4-1 | TRBD1 | - | CASSQTGGENEQYF | TGCGCCAGCAGCCAGACAGGGGGGGAAAACGAGCAGTACTTC
TRBJ1-5 | TRBV2 | - | - | CASSPGQNNQPQHF | TGTGCCAGCAGCCCCGGACAGAACAATCAGCCCCAGCATTTT
TRBJ2-1 | TRBV10-3 | TRBD2 | - | CAISAGLAGDEQFF | TGTGCCATCAGTGCCGGGCTAGCGGGAGATGAGCAGTTCTTC
TRBJ2-3 | TRBV5-6 | TRBD2 | - | CASSLERAGGSPDTQCF | TGCGCCAGCAGCTTGGAGAGGGCGGGAGGTTCCCCAGATACGCAGTGTTTT
TRBJ2-6 | TRBV5-4 | - | - | CASSLDTRSGSGANVLTF | TGTGCCAGCAGCTTGGACACACGAAGCGGCTCTGGGGCCAACGTCCTGACTTTC
TRBJ1-1 | TRBV5-4 | - | - | CASSFDSNTEAFF | TGTGCCAGCAGCTTTGATAGCAACACTGAAGCTTTCTTT
TRBJ2-1 | TRBV11-1 | TRBD2 | - | CARSGERGGGSDEQFF | TGTGCCAGAAGCGGGGAAAGAGGCGGGGGGAGCGATGAGCAGTTCTTC
TRBJ2-3 | TRBV9 | - | - | CASRPGASDSDDF | TGTGCCAGCAGGCCCGGGGCGAGCGATAGCGATGATTTT
TRBJ2-5 | TRBV6-5 | TRBD1 | - | CASGQGGQETQYF | TGTGCCAGCGGACAGGGGGGACAAGAGACCCAGTACTTC
TRBJ1-6 | TRBV7-9 | - | once | CASSLGGGGYSPPLHF | TGTGCCAGCAGCTTGGGCGGGGGCGGCTATTCCCCCCCCCTCCACTTT
TRBJ1-2 | TRBV20-1 | - | - | CSAPPWRGEDGYTF | TGCAGTGCTCCGCCTTGGAGGGGGGAGGATGGCTACACCTTC
TRBJ2-3 | TRBV7-8 | - | - | CASGFAGTHNKYF | TGTGCCAGCGGCTTCGCGGGAACTCATAATAAGTATTTT
TRBJ2-2 | TRBV7-3 | TRBD1 | - | CASSSQGAHTGKLFF | TGTGCCAGCAGCTCACAGGGGGCTCACACCGGGAAGCTGTTTTTT
TRBJ2-1 | TRBV7-8 | - | - | CASSLALGGGYGYQFF | TGTGCCAGCAGCTTAGCGCTGGGGGGGGGCTATGGCTACCAGTTCTTC
TRBJ2-6 | TRBV7-6 | TRBD2 | - | CASTLAGVPAGTDLTF | TGTGCCAGCACCCTAGCGGGTGTCCCCGCTGGCACCGACCTGACTTTC
TRBJ2-1 | TRBV20-1 | - | - | CSARLRADEQFF | TGCAGTGCTAGATTGAGGGCGGATGAGCAGTTCTTC
TRBJ1-6 | TRBV5-5 | TRBD1 | - | CASRLVGGQRSPLHF | TGTGCCAGCAGGTTAGTAGGGGGACAGCGATCCCCCCTCCACTTT